A single T cell receptor (beta chain) is shown here with its context. Antigen unknown. TCRB transcripts that were expressed got sequenced, as all of the isolated RNA had been reverse transcribed. The protocol was immunoSEQ multiplex PCR, while the TCRdb copy is restricted to in-frame clones and leaves out a portion. The repertoire consists of fewer than 55,000 clones, with 42% occurring once and the leading ten covering less than 1.5%. V gave up 5 bases and J gave up 5 bases, with 13 bases separating them. CDR1 and CDR2 from the germline V gene are SGDLS and YYNGEE. CDR3 length: 14 amino acids. These data come from a study of beta chain features in type 1 diabetes. Study results and limitations: The question left open here concerned HLA type influencing TCRB rearrangement. VDJ junctions sequenced from type 1 diabetes patients showed fewer insertions and more deletions. For Type 1 diabetes patients, all four CD4+ subsets carried TCRB CDR3s that were moderately but significantly shorter.

This sequence was found in a man aged 25-45 years with type 1 diabetes. The rearrangement uses TRBV9 and TRBJ2-2; the D gene is possibly TRBD2 (5 bases). The sequenced sample was Tregs from blood. CDR3 in amino acids: CASSNTGITGELFF. CDR3 in DNA: TGTGCCAGCAGTAATACGGGAATAACCGGGGAGCTGTTTTTT.